Listed below are T cell receptor beta chains from one sample, sequenced in a study of cytomegalovirus exposure and HLA in healthy donors. The method was immunoSEQ multiplex PCR; TCRdb's version includes in-frame clones alone and lacks a portion of them. The data show around 90,000 clones, around 64% seen once. Sequencing input: PBMCs. The source of these receptors is a human donor in good health. Each CDR3 is given with its conserved first and last residue. The D gene is left open where the match is weak. Not every row has a clone size; where given, it reads once, few, many or a size class.

J gene: TRBJ2-7; V gene: TRBV7-7; clone size: .; D gene: .; CDR3 DNA: TGTGCTAGCAGCTTATCCGGGACCTACGAGCAGTACTTC; CDR3 protein: CASSLSGTYEQYF
J gene: TRBJ1-2; V gene: TRBV5-6; clone size: few; D gene: .; CDR3 DNA: TGTGCCAGCAGCCCGGGGGTAGACTATGGCTACACCTTC; CDR3 protein: CASSPGVDYGYTF
J gene: TRBJ1-4; V gene: TRBV2; clone size: .; D gene: TRBD1; CDR3 DNA: TGTGCCAGCAGTGAAACCCGGACAGGGAATGAAAAACTGTTTTTT; CDR3 protein: CASSETRTGNEKLFF
J gene: TRBJ2-7; V gene: TRBV2; clone size: .; D gene: TRBD2; CDR3 DNA: TGTGCCAGCAACTTGGGACTAGCGGGGGGCGAGCAGTACTTC; CDR3 protein: CASNLGLAGGEQYF
J gene: TRBJ2-6; V gene: TRBV5-4; clone size: once; D gene: TRBD2; CDR3 DNA: TGTGCCAGCAGCTTGCTTCTAGCGGGGGCCCGCTCTGGGGCCAACGTCCTGACTTTC; CDR3 protein: CASSLLLAGARSGANVLTF
J gene: TRBJ1-6; V gene: TRBV10-3; clone size: .; D gene: TRBD1; CDR3 DNA: TGTGCCATCAGCGACTCCGGGACAGGCGCGAATTCACCCCTCCACTTT; CDR3 protein: CAISDSGTGANSPLHF
J gene: TRBJ1-4; V gene: TRBV4-3; clone size: few; D gene: TRBD1; CDR3 DNA: TGCGCCAGCAGCCTGGGGACAGGGGATAATGAAAAACTGTTTTTT; CDR3 protein: CASSLGTGDNEKLFF
J gene: TRBJ1-1; V gene: TRBV6-6; clone size: .; D gene: .; CDR3 DNA: TGTGCCAGCAGTTACCCCCAAAACACTGAAGCTTTCTTT; CDR3 protein: CASSYPQNTEAFF
J gene: TRBJ2-3; V gene: TRBV7-2; clone size: .; D gene: TRBD2; CDR3 DNA: TGTGCCAGCACCCTAAGGTGGCGGGGGGGTACCCCAGATACGCAGTATTTT; CDR3 protein: CASTLRWRGGTPDTQYF
J gene: TRBJ1-3; V gene: TRBV11-3; clone size: .; D gene: .; CDR3 DNA: TGTGCCAGCCAAGACAGAAACTCTGGAAACACCATATATTTT; CDR3 protein: CASQDRNSGNTIYF
J gene: TRBJ2-7; V gene: TRBV11-2; clone size: .; D gene: .; CDR3 DNA: TGTGCCAGCAGCTTAGACAGGGGCTCCTACGAGCAGTACTTC; CDR3 protein: CASSLDRGSYEQYF
J gene: TRBJ1-2; V gene: TRBV4-3; clone size: few; D gene: TRBD1; CDR3 DNA: TGCGCCAGCAGCCAAGTAGGGGGACAGGGCGGTGGCTACACCTTC; CDR3 protein: CASSQVGGQGGGYTF
J gene: TRBJ2-5; V gene: TRBV5-6; clone size: .; D gene: TRBD2; CDR3 DNA: TGTGCCAGCAGCTTGGGAGGGCGGGGGACCCAAGAGACCCAGTACTTC; CDR3 protein: CASSLGGRGTQETQYF
J gene: TRBJ2-7; V gene: TRBV9; clone size: few; D gene: .; CDR3 DNA: TGTGCCAGCAGCCGGGGGAAGGAGCTTAGGTCCTACGAGCAGTACTTC; CDR3 protein: CASSRGKELRSYEQYF
J gene: TRBJ1-6; V gene: TRBV27; clone size: .; D gene: .; CDR3 DNA: TGTGCCAGCAGTATACGACAGGCAAAGCCCCTCCACTTT; CDR3 protein: CASSIRQAKPLHF
J gene: TRBJ2-7; V gene: TRBV5-1; clone size: .; D gene: TRBD1; CDR3 DNA: TGCGCCAGCAGCTTGGCCCCAGGGGGTTTGACCTACGAGCAGTACTTC; CDR3 protein: CASSLAPGGLTYEQYF
J gene: TRBJ2-5; V gene: TRBV7-7; clone size: .; D gene: .; CDR3 DNA: TGTGCTAGCAGCCTGACCGGGACACTCGAAGAGACCCAGTACTTC; CDR3 protein: CASSLTGTLEETQYF
J gene: TRBJ2-2; V gene: TRBV7-8; clone size: .; D gene: .; CDR3 DNA: TGTGCCAGCAGCTTAGTTCGCGGGCGGAACACCGGGGAGCTGTTTTTT; CDR3 protein: CASSLVRGRNTGELFF
J gene: TRBJ2-5; V gene: TRBV7-9; clone size: .; D gene: TRBD2; CDR3 DNA: TGTGCCAGCAGCTTAGGGTTGAGCGGCGGGGGGGGGTTGGAGACCCAGTACTTC; CDR3 protein: CASSLGLSGGGGLETQYF
J gene: TRBJ1-1; V gene: TRBV6-5; clone size: .; D gene: .; CDR3 DNA: TGTGCCACAAAGGAGGCGGGCGTGAACACTGAAGCTTTCTTT; CDR3 protein: CATKEAGVNTEAFF
J gene: TRBJ1-2; V gene: TRBV2; clone size: .; D gene: .; CDR3 DNA: TGTGCCAGCAGTGAACGGGGGAGGGGCTACACCTTC; CDR3 protein: CASSERGRGYTF